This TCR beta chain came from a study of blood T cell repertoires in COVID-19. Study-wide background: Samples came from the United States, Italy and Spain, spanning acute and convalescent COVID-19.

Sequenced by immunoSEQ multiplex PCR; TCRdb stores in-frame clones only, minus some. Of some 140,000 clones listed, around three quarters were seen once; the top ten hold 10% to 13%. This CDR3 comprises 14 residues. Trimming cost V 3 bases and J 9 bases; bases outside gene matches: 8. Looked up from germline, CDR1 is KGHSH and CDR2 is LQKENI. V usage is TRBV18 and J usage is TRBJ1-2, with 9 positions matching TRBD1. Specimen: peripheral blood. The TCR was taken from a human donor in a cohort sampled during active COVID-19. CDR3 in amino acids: CASSPYKGQGSYTF. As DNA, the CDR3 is TGTGCCAGCTCACCCTACAAGGGACAGGGAAGCTACACCTTC. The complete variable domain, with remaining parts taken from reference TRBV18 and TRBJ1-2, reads NAGVMQNPRHLVRRRGQEARLRCSPMKGHSHVYWYRQLPEEGLKFMVYLQKENIIDESGMPKERFSAEFPKEGPSILRIQQVVRGDSAAYFCASSPYKGQGSYTFGSGTRLTVV.